Presented here are 13 T cell receptor beta chains from one specimen sequenced in a study of cytomegalovirus exposure and HLA in healthy donors. The protocol was immunoSEQ multiplex PCR, while the TCRdb copy is restricted to in-frame clones and leaves out a portion. The repertoire holds roughly 300,000 clones, with roughly 85% as singletons. Input material: PBMCs. The source of these receptors is a woman aged 18-29 years in good health and CMV-seronegative.

The rearrangement links TRBV7-2 to TRBJ1-4; no reliable D call. The CDR3 spans 14 residues. CDR1 and CDR2 from the germline V gene are SGHTA and FQGNSA. V was cut by 3 bases and J by 8 bases, with 13 bases left in between. As DNA, the CDR3 is TGTGCCAGCAGCTTCGGCGGGTTCGAGGAAAAACTGTTTTTT. It encodes CASSFGGFEEKLFF.

The chain links TRBV4-3 to TRBJ2-7; maybe TRBD2 (6 bases). Between the trimmed V and J ends, which lost 1 base and 6 bases, there was a span of 22 bases. CDR3 size: 17 residues. Germline V CDR1 and CDR2: LGHNA, YSLEER. The CDR3 reads CASSQGGAGRGSREQYF. In DNA form, the CDR3 reads TGCGCCAGCAGCCAAGGGGGCGCAGGTCGGGGGAGTCGCGAGCAGTACTTC.

The V gene is TRBV9, the J gene TRBJ2-1; D unclear. Trimming took off 3 bases at V and 3 bases at J, with 4 bases between the two ends. The CDR3 is 12 residues long. Germline-derived CDR1 and CDR2 are SGDLS and YYNGEE. The CDR3 DNA reads as TGTGCCAGCAGCGCCCTCTACAATGAGCAGTTCTTC. It yields the protein CASSALYNEQFF. Supplemented by reference TRBV9 and TRBJ2-1, the full variable domain reads DSGVTQTPKHLITATGQRVTLRCSPRSGDLSVYWYQQSLDQGLQFLIQYYNGEERAKGNILERFSAQQFPDLHSELNLSSLELGDSALYFCASSALYNEQFFGPGTRLTVL.

CDR3 sequence: CASSLATLSGRGNEQFF. CDR3 in DNA: TGTGCCAGCAGCTTAGCGACCCTTAGCGGGAGAGGCAATGAGCAGTTCTTC. This sequence joins TRBV7-8 and TRBJ2-1; 9 positions agree with TRBD2. Germline V lookup: CDR1 SGHVS, CDR2 FQNEAQ. The CDR3 contains 17 residues. V was pared by 0 bases and J by 6 bases, with 9 bases of the junction left unmatched.

This chain uses TRBV7-3 with TRBJ2-1; TRBD2 agrees at 14 bases. The length of the CDR3 is 17 residues. Trimming removed 2 bases from V and 6 bases from J; junction bases left unmatched: 6. Germline V lookup: CDR1 SGHTA, CDR2 FQGTGA. CDR3 DNA: TGTGCCAGCAGCTTAGGCAGGGGACTAGCGGGAGTCAATGAGCAGTTCTTC. Its protein product is CASSLGRGLAGVNEQFF. The variable domain in full, completed from reference TRBV7-3 and TRBJ2-1, reads GAGVSQTPSNKVTEKGKYVELRCDPISGHTALYWYRQSLGQGPEFLIYFQGTGAADDSGLPNDRFFAVRPEGSVSTLKIQRTERGDSAVYLCASSLGRGLAGVNEQFFGPGTRLTVL.

The chain links TRBV28 to TRBJ2-5, with 10 bases that match TRBD2. Trimming cost V 10 bases and J 3 bases; bases outside gene matches: 2. CDR1 and CDR2 (germline): MDHEN, SYDVKM. The CDR3 spans 12 residues. The CDR3 is CAIGTSEETQYF. The CDR3 bases are TGTGCCATCGGGACTAGCGAAGAGACCCAGTACTTC.

This chain joins TRBV27 and TRBJ2-7, with D unresolved. This CDR3 is 12 amino acids long. CDR1 and CDR2 from the germline V gene are MNHEY and SMNVEV (reference sequence). The germline V and J ends were trimmed by 2 bases and 4 bases, with 6 bases remaining between them. The CDR3 reads CASSLHGYEQYF. Written as DNA, the CDR3 is TGTGCCAGCAGTTTACACGGGTACGAGCAGTACTTC.

The chain couples TRBV5-6 to TRBJ2-1; 9 bases are shared with TRBD1. Per the germline V gene, CDR1 is SGHDT and CDR2 is YYEEEE. CDR3 length: 14 amino acids. V was clipped by 4 bases and J by 7 bases; unmatched bases: 6. CDR3 coding DNA: TGTGCCAGCAGCCGCCTGGACAGGGGTAATGAGCAGTTCTTC. Residues: CASSRLDRGNEQFF.

The V gene is TRBV19, the J gene TRBJ1-2, with D uncertain. Germline V gene sequence: CDR1 LNHDA, CDR2 SQIVND (reference sequence). The CDR3 runs to 15 residues. V lost 6 bases and J lost 8, with 22 bases in between. CDR3 amino acids: CASSDPTSHFEGYTF. The DNA for the CDR3 is TGTGCCAGTAGCGACCCGACAAGCCACTTCGAGGGCTACACCTTC.

This sequence joins TRBV4-3 and TRBJ2-6; tentative D call: TRBD1 (6 bases). Germline loops: CDR1 LGHNA, CDR2 YSLEER. This CDR3 region has 19 residues. The V and J ends lost 2 bases and 0 bases respectively, with 17 bases between them. In nucleotides, the CDR3 is TGCGCCAGCAGCCAACGTGGGACACCCTCATCCTCTGGGGCCAACGTCCTGACTTTC. Translating it yields CASSQRGTPSSSGANVLTF.

The rearrangement joins TRBV5-1 to TRBJ1-2; TRBD1 agrees at 8 bases. Germline loops: CDR1 SGHRS, CDR2 YFSETQ. Unmatched junction bases numbered 12, after V lost 7 bases and J lost 7 bases. This CDR3 contains 14 residues. The CDR3 DNA is TGCGCCAGCCGCCGAGGGGGACAGGAGGGTGGCTACACCTTC. Protein: CASRRGGQEGGYTF. Variable domain in full (rest from reference TRBV5-1 and TRBJ1-2): KAGVTQTPRYLIKTRGQQVTLSCSPISGHRSVSWYQQTPGQGLQFLFEYFSETQRNKGNFPGRFSGRQFSNSRSEMNVSTLELGDSALYLCASRRGGQEGGYTFGSGTRLTVV.

V usage is TRBV6-5 and J usage is TRBJ2-7, with a weak D call TRBD2 (7 bases). The germline gives CDR1 MNHEY, CDR2 SVGAGI. The germline V and J ends were trimmed by 6 bases and 7 bases, with 13 bases remaining between them. CDR3 length: 12 residues. For the CDR3, the DNA is TGTGCCAGCAGCGAGGGGGGGACGGAGCAGTACTTC. It translates to CASSEGGTEQYF.

There are many counts of this clone. The chain carries TRBV6-1 and TRBJ2-2; D not resolved. The V end lost 1 base, the J end lost 3 bases, and 6 bases lay between the germline ends. Germline lookup yields CDR1 MNHNS and CDR2 SASEGT. This CDR3 comprises 14 residues. Here the CDR3 DNA reads TGTGCCAGCAGTGAAGGAACAGACACCGGGGAGCTGTTTTTT. Its protein is CASSEGTDTGELFF.